This T cell receptor beta chain was captured by sequencing in a study of blood T cell repertoires in COVID-19. Study overall: PBMCs, B-cell-depleted T cells, or T cells provided the cDNA or gDNA that made up the material.

The germline V gene encodes CDR1 LGHNA and CDR2 YSLEER. The CDR3 has 16 amino acids. Trimming took off 0 bases at V and 0 bases at J, with 12 bases between the two ends. The Seattle patients, enrolled during active infection, were followed longitudinally. Per the authors' pipeline: Estimates of nucleated cell counts were drawn from the amplification of reference gene primers. Repertoires were generated with immunoSEQ multiplex PCR, while TCRdb's copy carries only in-frame clones and drops some. V and J calls and clone size are those listed in that table; D and trimming were worked out from the DNA. Of around 120,000 clones detected, roughly 90% appear once; the ten largest clones hold 3.8%. This clone was found a few times.

The sequence was obtained from a woman aged 60-70 years with COVID-19, enrolled during active disease. Specimen: peripheral blood. This chain links TRBV4-3 with TRBJ2-7, with D unresolved. The CDR3 loop is CASSQDSELSSYEQYF. CDR3 DNA sequence: TGCGCCAGCAGCCAAGATTCGGAGCTGAGCTCCTACGAGCAGTACTTC.